A single sample is the source of the 6 T cell receptor beta chains below, sequenced in a study of control samples from healthy donors and cancer patients. Assay: immunoSEQ multiplex PCR; the TCRdb copy retains only in-frame clones and omits some. The sample consists of around 100,000 clones, 90% of them appearing once. Sequenced sample: blood. Every receptor here comes from a woman aged 18-29 years in good health.

V and J are TRBV2 and TRBJ1-2; D gene uncertain. This CDR3 has 14 residues. Germline CDR1 reads SNHLY; CDR2 reads FYNNEI. Between the trimmed V and J ends, which lost 4 bases and 0 bases, there was a span of 9 bases. CDR3 nucleotides: TGTGCCAGCAGTGTGGACGGCTCTAACTATGGCTACACCTTC. Translated, it gives CASSVDGSNYGYTF.

This clone was detected a few times. This CDR3 is CSIGGADTEAFF. The DNA of the CDR3 is TGCAGCATAGGGGGGGCTGACACTGAAGCTTTCTTT. The chain recombines TRBV29-1 with TRBJ1-1; tentative D call: TRBD1 (6 bases). The length of the CDR3 is 12 residues. Germline CDR1 reads SQVTM; CDR2 reads ANQGSEA. V dropped 8 bases and J dropped 3 bases, with 13 bases sitting between them. The full variable domain, its missing parts supplied by reference TRBV29-1 and TRBJ1-1, is SAVISQKPSRDICQRGTSLTIQCQVDSQVTMMFWYRQQPGQSLTLIATANQGSEATYESGFVIDKFPISRPNLTFSTLTVSNMSPEDSSIYLCSIGGADTEAFFGQGTRLTVV.

The V and J genes are TRBV7-9 and TRBJ1-1, with D hard to call. Trimming removed 5 bases at V and 0 bases at J, with 7 bases between. CDR1 and CDR2 (germline): SEHNR, FQNEAQ (reference sequence). CDR3 length equals 13 residues. The CDR3 spells CASSARVNTEAFF. DNA for the CDR3: TGTGCCAGCAGCGCGAGGGTGAACACTGAAGCTTTCTTT.

The J gene is TRBJ2-2, the V gene TRBV2; a possible D gene is TRBD2 (5 bases). The CDR3 length is 17 residues. Trimming cost V 6 bases and J 0 bases, with 17 bases left between them. Germline CDR1 reads SNHLY; CDR2 reads FYNNEI. The chain's CDR3 is CASRREKAPPNTGELFF. CDR3 in DNA: TGTGCCAGCAGGAGGGAGAAAGCGCCCCCGAACACCGGGGAGCTGTTTTTT.

The chain couples TRBV24-1 to TRBJ2-2, with D possibly being TRBD2 (6 bases). The germline V gene has CDR1 KGHDR and CDR2 SFDVKD. V was clipped by 5 bases and J by 1 base, with 13 bases between them. The CDR3 covers 16 residues. Written as DNA, the CDR3 is TGTGCCACCAGTGTCAATGCGGGGATGAACACCGGGGAGCTGTTTTTT. Residues: CATSVNAGMNTGELFF.

The table lists this clone with a count of one. The V gene is TRBV20-1, the J gene TRBJ1-1; possible D gene TRBD1, 5 bases. V was shortened by 6 bases and J by 8 bases, with 13 bases between the two germline ends. The CDR3 is 11 amino acids. Germline V gene lookup returns CDR1 DFQATT and CDR2 SNEGSKA (reference sequence). CDR3 nucleotides: TGCAGTGCGCTACAGGTCTCCGAAGCTTTCTTT. The encoded protein is CSALQVSEAFF.